Below, one T cell receptor (beta chain) is given with its context. TCRdb keeps only in-frame clones here, not all; method: immunoSEQ multiplex PCR. This sample has around 340,000 clones; around four fifths occur once, and the top ten carry 2.5% to 3%. The germline gives CDR1 MNHEY, CDR2 SMNVEV (reference sequence). V shed 8 bases and J 5 bases; nucleotides not matched to a gene: 7. The CDR3 is 13 amino acids. This entry belongs to a study of blood T cell repertoires in COVID-19. The sequence was obtained from a man in his thirties or forties with active or convalescent COVID-19. The sequencing sample was made of peripheral blood. The V and J genes are TRBV27 and TRBJ2-7, with 9 positions matching TRBD1. Here the CDR3 DNA reads TGTGCCAGCGGCTGGACAGGGGAGGACGAGCAGTACTTC. It is translated as CASGWTGEDEQYF.